A single sample gave rise to the 13 T cell receptor beta chains below, sequenced in a study of shared clonotypes between healthy human individuals (dated by TCRdb to the early 2020s). CD8 naive samples were obtained by positive selection for CCR7 among CD45RO-negative cells, yielding a CD45RA+CCR7+ population from which TemRA cells were excluded. Library preparation was by the immunoSEQ multiplex PCR assay. The table was pulled from immuneACCESS by TCRdb, which kept in-frame rearrangements only. Such tables lose some clones; where checked, under half of the loss comes from unresolved V genes, and the rest has no known cause. This sample has about 580,000 clones in its table, and 95% to 98% of those were observed once. Around 0.3% of the sample goes to the ten largest clones. The sequenced sample consisted of naive CD8+ T cells sorted from blood. The sample's cell subset or site label, in plain terms: CD45RA+CCR7+. The receptors derive from a man between 25 and 39 years old in good health.

V and J are TRBV7-2 and TRBJ2-7; D is ambiguous. Germline V gene data show CDR1 as SGHTA and CDR2 as FQGNSA. The V and J ends lost 5 bases and 4 bases respectively, with 9 bases between them. The CDR3 runs to 12 residues. As DNA, the CDR3 is TGTGCCAGCAGCCAGACTGGGTACGAGCAGTACTTC. This translates into CASSQTGYEQYF.

The rearrangement uses TRBV7-9 and TRBJ2-5, with 9 bases aligning to TRBD2. The CDR3 is made up of 19 amino acids. The germline V gene encodes CDR1 SEHNR and CDR2 FQNEAQ (reference sequence). V gave up 1 base and J gave up 1 base; unmatched junction bases: 13. Here the CDR3 DNA reads TGTGCCAGCAGCTTAGTTAGGTTAGCGGGAGCGCCCTTCCAAGAGACCCAGTACTTC. It encodes CASSLVRLAGAPFQETQYF.

The chain combines TRBV7-9 with TRBJ1-3; D is undetermined. CDR3 size: 13 residues. CDR1 is SEHNR and CDR2 is FQNEAQ in the germline V gene (reference sequence). V was trimmed by 5 bases and J by 2 bases, leaving 7 bases between them. The CDR3 DNA sequence: TGTGCCAGCAGCGACGGAACTGGAAACACCATATATTTT. This gives the protein CASSDGTGNTIYF.

The gene calls are TRBV30 and TRBJ2-5; the D is unclear. Trimming stripped 3 bases from V and 7 bases from J, with 24 bases between. The CDR3 runs 16 residues. Germline CDR1 GTSNPN, CDR2 SVGIG (reference sequence). CDR3 in DNA: TGTGCCTGGAGCGGATACGCCCCCCAGGCCCCAGGGACCCAGTACTTC. It is translated as CAWSGYAPQAPGTQYF.

CDR3 DNA sequence: TGTGCCAGCAGTTTAAAACGAACAGTTGGGGGAATATTCGAGCAGTACTTC. This gives the protein CASSLKRTVGGIFEQYF. The chain recombines TRBV27 with TRBJ2-7; the D call may be TRBD1 or TRBD2 (5 bases each). Trimming pared 2 bases from V and 6 bases from J, leaving 23 bases between. CDR1 is MNHEY and CDR2 is SMNVEV in the germline V gene (reference sequence). The CDR3 consists of 17 residues.

The chain carries TRBV11-2 and TRBJ2-1; unclear D gene. This CDR3 has 13 amino acids. V lost 2 bases, J lost 5 bases, and 7 bases lay in between. The germline gives CDR1 SGHAT, CDR2 FQNNGV. The DNA for the CDR3 is TGTGCCAGCAGCTTATCAGTGAACAATGAGCAGTTCTTC. It yields the protein CASSLSVNNEQFF.

This sequence joins TRBV5-5 and TRBJ2-7; 10 bases align to TRBD2. Trimming cost V 1 base and J 5 bases; bases outside gene matches: 6. CDR1 SGHKS and CDR2 YYEKEE come from the germline V gene (reference sequence). CDR3 length: 15 amino acids. The DNA for the CDR3 is TGTGCCAGCAGCTTGTTAACTAGCGGGGCCCACGAGCAGTACTTC. Protein: CASSLLTSGAHEQYF.

In this sample, this clone turned up once. An end of the junction does not agree with germline; a read error may underlie this. This chain links TRBV15 with TRBJ2-1; unclear D gene. The germline gives CDR1 LNHNV, CDR2 YYDKDF (reference sequence). The CDR3 loop spans 14 amino acids. Here the CDR3 reads CATSSRPSHNEQFF. CDR3 in DNA: TGTGCCACCAGCAGCCGACCCTCCCACAATGAGCAGTTCTTC.

The rearrangement uses TRBV29-1 and TRBJ2-7; 7 bases align to TRBD1. Germline CDR1 reads SQVTM; CDR2 reads ANQGSEA. With V trimmed by 6 bases and J by 2 bases, 7 bases remained unmatched. CDR3 length: 13 residues. The CDR3 spells CSVTTGTAYEQYF. The CDR3 nucleotides read TGCAGCGTGACCACCGGGACAGCCTACGAGCAGTACTTC.

V gene TRBV5-8 combines with J gene TRBJ2-5; D is possibly TRBD1 (6 bases). Trimming cost V 4 bases and J 1 base, with 8 bases left between them. Germline CDR1 reads SGHTS; CDR2 reads YDEGEE. The CDR3 has 13 residues. Here the CDR3 reads CASSLDSQETQYF. CDR3 coding DNA: TGTGCCAGCAGCCTGGACAGCCAAGAGACCCAGTACTTC.

The rearrangement joins TRBV5-1 to TRBJ2-7, with 7 bases aligning to TRBD2. The CDR3 covers 17 residues. Germline CDR1 reads SGHRS; CDR2 reads YFSETQ. V lost 3 bases to trimming and J lost 0 bases; unmatched junction nucleotides: 12. The CDR3 region has the DNA TGCGCCAGCAGCTGGACCACGGGAGGAGGAGTCTCCTACGAGCAGTACTTC. Translating gives CASSWTTGGGVSYEQYF.

The chain joins TRBV7-2 to TRBJ2-2; possible D gene TRBD2, 5 bases. Germline CDR1 is SGHTA and CDR2 is FQGNSA. The CDR3 runs 16 residues. V was shortened by 10 bases and J by 2 bases, with 20 bases between the two germline ends. The CDR3 here is CATYRGLGINTGELFF. The CDR3 DNA reads as TGTGCCACCTATCGAGGGTTAGGGATAAACACCGGGGAGCTGTTTTTT. The full variable domain, its missing parts supplied by reference TRBV7-2 and TRBJ2-2, is GAGVSQSPSNKVTEKGKDVELRCDPISGHTALYWYRQSLGQGLEFLIYFQGNSAPDKSGLPSDRFSAERTGGSVSTLTIQRTQQEDSAVYLCATYRGLGINTGELFFGEGSRLTVL.

The chain employs TRBV25-1 and TRBJ2-3, with no clear D. This CDR3 is built from 12 residues. Per the germline V gene, CDR1 is MGHDK and CDR2 is SYGVNS. V lost 4 bases to trimming and J lost 4 bases, with 6 bases between them. The CDR3 nucleotides are TGTGCCAGCAGTGTTTCGGCAGATACGCAGTATTTT. It codes for CASSVSADTQYF.